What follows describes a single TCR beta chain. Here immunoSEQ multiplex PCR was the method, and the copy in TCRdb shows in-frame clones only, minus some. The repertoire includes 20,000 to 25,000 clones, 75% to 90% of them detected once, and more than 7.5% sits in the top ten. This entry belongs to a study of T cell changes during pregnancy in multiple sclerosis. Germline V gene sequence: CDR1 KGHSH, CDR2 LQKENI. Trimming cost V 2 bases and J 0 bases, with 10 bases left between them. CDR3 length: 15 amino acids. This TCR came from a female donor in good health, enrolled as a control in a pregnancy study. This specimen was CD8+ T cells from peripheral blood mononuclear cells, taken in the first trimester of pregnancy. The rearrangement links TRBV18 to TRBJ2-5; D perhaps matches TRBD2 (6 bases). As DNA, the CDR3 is TGTGCCAGCTCACCAGGCGGGGTCTACCAAGAGACCCAGTACTTC. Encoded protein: CASSPGGVYQETQYF.